This is a list of T cell receptor beta chains from one sample in a study of beta chain features in type 1 diabetes. The repertoire was sequenced with immunoSEQ multiplex PCR; TCRdb's copy has only in-frame clones and lacks some. This repertoire shows about 470,000 clones, about 29% found once; its top ten account for about 0.06%. The sample taken for sequencing was naive CD4+ T cells from blood. The receptors derive from a young man in good health. Both conserved end residues are part of each CDR3. The order of the fields is V gene, J gene, clone size, D gene, CDR3 length, CDR3 DNA, CDR3 protein. The D gene is left open where the match is weak. Rows may omit the clone size; those that give it use once, few, many or a size class.

TRBV29-1	TRBJ1-1	-	-	11	TGCAGCCCTCAGAGGAACACTGAAGCTTTCTTT	CSPQRNTEAFF
TRBV21-1	TRBJ2-3	few	-	17	TGTGCCAGCAGCAAAGGGTGTCTAGCGGAGAGCACAGATACGCAGTATTTT	CASSKGCLAESTDTQYF
TRBV6-1	TRBJ2-3	-	-	15	TGTGCCAGCAGTGAGATCGGGACACAGCGAGATACGCAGTATTTT	CASSEIGTQRDTQYF
TRBV10-3	TRBJ2-2	-	TRBD1	15	TGTGCCATCAGCGACAGGGGGCCGCACACCGGGGAGCTGTTTTTT	CAISDRGPHTGELFF
TRBV7-9	TRBJ2-5	-	-	14	TGTGCCACGCTGGTTTCGGGAGTGATGGAGACCCAGTACTTC	CATLVSGVMETQYF
TRBV29-1	TRBJ2-7	few	-	12	TGCAGCGTTGAAGTCCCGGGGGCTGGGCAGTACTTC	CSVEVPGAGQYF
TRBV2	TRBJ2-5	few	TRBD2	14	TGTGCCAGCAGTCCCCGGACTAGCGTAGAGACCCAGTACTTC	CASSPRTSVETQYF
TRBV15	TRBJ2-2	few	TRBD1	14	TGTGCCACCAGCCCCCGGACAGGGACCGGGGAGCTGTTTTTT	CATSPRTGTGELFF
TRBV29-1	TRBJ1-1	-	-	13	TGCAGCGTTGCCTTGTCCTGGGGCACTGAAGCGTTCTTT	CSVALSWGTEAFF
TRBV5-1	TRBJ1-1	-	-	14	TGCGCCAGCAGCTTGGAGGGGTGGCACACTGAAGCTTTCTTT	CASSLEGWHTEAFF
TRBV7-3	TRBJ1-2	few	-	16	TGTGCCAGCAGCTCTTACGAACGGGACGGCAACTATGGCTACACCTTC	CASSSYERDGNYGYTF
TRBV11-2	TRBJ2-1	few	-	12	TGTGCCAGCAGCCGTACAGGGCATGAGCAGTTCTTC	CASSRTGHEQFF
TRBV4-2	TRBJ2-6	-	TRBD1	16	TGTGCCAGCAGCCAAACCAGGGGGCCAGGGGCCAACGTCCTGACTTTC	CASSQTRGPGANVLTF
TRBV7-9	TRBJ2-5	-	TRBD2	16	TGTGCCAGCAGCTTACCCCCACATAGCGGGAGTGAGACCCAGTACTTC	CASSLPPHSGSETQYF